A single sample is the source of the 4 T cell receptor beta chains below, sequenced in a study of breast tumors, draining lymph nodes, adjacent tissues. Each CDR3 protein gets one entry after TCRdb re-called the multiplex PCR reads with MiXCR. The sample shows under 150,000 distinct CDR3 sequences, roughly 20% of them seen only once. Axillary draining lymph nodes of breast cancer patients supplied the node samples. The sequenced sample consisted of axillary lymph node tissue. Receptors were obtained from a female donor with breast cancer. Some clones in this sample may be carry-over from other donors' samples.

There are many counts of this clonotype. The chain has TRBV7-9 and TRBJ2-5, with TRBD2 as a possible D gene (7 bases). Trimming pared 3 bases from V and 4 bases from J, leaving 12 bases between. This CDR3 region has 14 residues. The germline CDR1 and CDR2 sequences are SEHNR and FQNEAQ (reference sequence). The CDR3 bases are TGTGCCAGCAGCTTTGGGGGGGCTGGAGAGACCCAGTACTTC. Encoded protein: CASSFGGAGETQYF.

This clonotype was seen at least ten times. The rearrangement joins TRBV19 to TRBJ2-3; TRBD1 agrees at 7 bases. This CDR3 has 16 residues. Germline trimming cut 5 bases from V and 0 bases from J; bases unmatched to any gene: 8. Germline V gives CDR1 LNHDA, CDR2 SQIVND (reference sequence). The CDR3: CASSLGQQFSTDTQYF. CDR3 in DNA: TGTGCCAGTAGTCTGGGACAGCAATTTAGCACAGATACGCAGTATTTT.

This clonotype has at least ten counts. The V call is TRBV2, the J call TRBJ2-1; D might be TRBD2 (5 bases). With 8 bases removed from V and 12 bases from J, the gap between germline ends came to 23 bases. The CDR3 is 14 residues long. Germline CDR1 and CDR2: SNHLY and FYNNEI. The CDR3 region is CASGADSTSGRQFF. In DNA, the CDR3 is TGTGCCAGCGGAGCGGATTCCACCTCGGGTCGGCAGTTCTTC.

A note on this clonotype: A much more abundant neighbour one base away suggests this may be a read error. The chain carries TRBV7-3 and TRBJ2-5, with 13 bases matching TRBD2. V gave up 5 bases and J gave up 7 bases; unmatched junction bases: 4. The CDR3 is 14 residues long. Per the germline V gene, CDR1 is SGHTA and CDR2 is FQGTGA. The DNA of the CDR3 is TGTGCCAGCAGCCCAAGACTAGCGGGAGGGACCCAGTACTTC. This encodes CASSPRLAGGTQYF.